A selection of T cell receptor beta chains follows, all from one sample in a study of blood T cells in healthy people across ages. TCRdb re-derived calls from the 5' RACE reads in MiXCR, one entry per CDR3 protein. The table has roughly 1,300,000 distinct CDR3 sequences, approximately 63% seen once. The specimen was blood. The receptors stem from a man between 18 and 35 years old in good health. CDR3s include the opening cysteine and the closing phenylalanine or tryptophan. Each record gives: J gene, V gene, clone size, D gene, CDR3 protein, CDR3 DNA. D genes are given only for firm matches. Not all rows give a size; the values are once, few, many and, for expanded clones, a class.

TRBJ1-4 TRBV4-3 few NA CASSQEGKVTFNEKLFF TGCGCCAGCAGCCAAGAAGGAAAAGTCACCTTTAATGAAAAACTGTTTTTT
TRBJ2-3 TRBV2 NA TRBD2 CAPSLSKRGGTDTQYF TGTGCCCCCTCCCTCTCGAAGCGGGGGGGCACAGATACGCAGTATTTT
TRBJ2-1 TRBV5-5 NA TRBD2 CASSQGLAVYNEQFF TGTGCCAGCAGCCAGGGACTAGCGGTCTACAATGAGCAGTTCTTC
TRBJ2-7 TRBV3-1 NA NA CASSIQQYEQYF TGTGCCAGCAGTATACAACAGTACGAGCAGTACTTC
TRBJ2-7 TRBV27 NA NA CASTGPRGPDEQYF TGTGCCAGCACTGGACCCCGAGGTCCCGACGAGCAGTACTTC
TRBJ1-1 TRBV7-9 NA NA CASSLASYLSSGTFF TGTGCCAGCAGCTTAGCGTCCTACCTCTCATCCGGAACTTTCTTT
TRBJ2-2 TRBV14 NA TRBD1 CASSQEGETGGDTGELFF TGTGCCAGCAGCCAAGAAGGGGAGACAGGGGGAGACACCGGGGAGCTGTTTTTT
TRBJ2-2 TRBV2 NA NA CASTRTVNTGELFF TGTGCCAGCACCCGGACTGTGAACACCGGGGAGCTGTTTTTT
TRBJ2-1 TRBV9 few TRBD1 CASSVGGGSGHEQFF TGTGCCAGCAGCGTAGGAGGGGGCTCGGGGCATGAGCAGTTCTTC
TRBJ2-7 TRBV6-5 few TRBD2 CASSYSWTSGSYEQYF TGTGCCAGCAGTTACTCGTGGACTAGCGGATCCTACGAGCAGTACTTC
TRBJ2-6 TRBV20-1 NA NA CSANRANSGANVLTF TGCAGTGCTAACAGGGCGAATTCTGGGGCCAACGTCCTGACTTTC
TRBJ1-1 TRBV25-1 once NA CASSAQTGWRPFF TGTGCCAGCAGTGCCCAAACAGGGTGGAGACCTTTCTTT
TRBJ2-2 TRBV25-1 NA TRBD2 CASSPNTGTRGGELFF TGTGCCAGCAGTCCCAACACCGGGACTAGAGGCGGGGAGCTGTTTTTT
TRBJ2-7 TRBV6-5 NA TRBD1 CASLGQGVEQYF TGTGCCAGCTTGGGACAGGGGGTCGAGCAGTACTTC
TRBJ2-3 TRBV7-9 NA NA CASLATASTDTQYF TGTGCCAGCCTCGCGACAGCTAGCACAGATACGCAGTATTTT
TRBJ1-2 TRBV6-1 few TRBD1 CASSSTNGQEPNYGYTF TGTGCCAGCAGCTCCACCAACGGACAGGAACCTAACTATGGCTACACCTTC
TRBJ1-2 TRBV6-5 NA NA CASRGPIRGYTF TGTGCCAGCAGGGGTCCTATACGGGGCTACACCTTC
TRBJ2-7 TRBV20-1 NA NA CSARDGFGRSPYEQYF TGCAGTGCTAGAGATGGTTTTGGCAGATCGCCCTACGAGCAGTACTTC
TRBJ2-7 TRBV10-3 once NA CATGLDTYEQYF TGTGCCACCGGACTCGATACCTACGAGCAGTACTTC
TRBJ2-5 TRBV7-6 NA TRBD2 CASSHSNSGVETQYF TGTGCCAGCAGTCATAGCAATAGCGGGGTGGAGACCCAGTACTTC
TRBJ2-1 TRBV6-2/TRBV6-3 many NA CAINNWGDEQFF TGTGCCATCAACAACTGGGGGGATGAGCAGTTCTTC
TRBJ2-1 TRBV7-9 NA NA CASSRDGANEQFF TGTGCCAGCAGTCGGGACGGTGCCAATGAGCAGTTCTTC
TRBJ2-1 TRBV4-2 once TRBD2 CASSQVGLQDNEQFF TGTGCCAGCAGCCAAGTGGGACTACAAGACAATGAGCAGTTCTTC
TRBJ2-1 TRBV7-8 NA TRBD2 CASSHSGRGYNEQFF TGTGCCAGCAGCCACAGCGGGAGGGGCTACAATGAGCAGTTCTTC
TRBJ1-2 TRBV7-9 NA TRBD1 CASSSGTGRGGHTF TGCGCCAGCAGCTCTGGGACAGGGCGCGGTGGCCACACCTTC
TRBJ2-3 TRBV27 NA NA CASSLGRHSVPDTQYF TGTGCCAGCAGTTTAGGCCGCCACAGCGTTCCAGATACGCAGTATTTT
TRBJ2-1 TRBV5-1 NA NA CASSLAGTFFSYNEQFF TGCGCCAGCAGCTTGGCCGGGACATTTTTCTCCTACAATGAGCAGTTCTTC
TRBJ2-3 TRBV4-2 once NA CASSQASSTDTQYF TGTGCCAGCAGCCAAGCGAGTAGCACAGATACGCAGTATTTT
TRBJ2-5 TRBV5-1 few NA CASSPNGETQYF TGCGCCAGCAGCCCGAACGGAGAGACCCAGTACTTC
TRBJ2-3 TRBV11-1 NA TRBD1 CASSPHGQGVGEGTDTQYF TGTGCCAGCAGCCCCCACGGACAGGGGGTGGGTGAAGGCACAGATACGCAGTATTTT
TRBJ2-7 TRBV15 once NA CATSPGMDYYEQYF TGTGCCACCAGCCCCGGTATGGATTACTACGAGCAGTACTTC
TRBJ2-3 TRBV20-1 NA NA CSFSSARSTDTQYF TGCAGTTTTAGCTCGGCGAGAAGCACAGATACGCAGTATTTT